This T cell receptor (beta chain) was recovered during a study of CD8 T cells in ankylosing spondylitis. CDR1 and CDR2 (germline): LGHDT, YNNKEL (reference sequence). CDR3 length: 16 residues. Unmatched junction bases numbered 9, after V lost 4 bases and J lost 2 bases. A single record per CDR3 protein comes from TCRdb applying MiXCR to the 5' RACE reads. The profile shows about 250,000 distinct CDR3 sequences, over 15% of them singletons. This clonotype was counted at least ten times. Antigen specificity is unknown. Study conclusions and caveats: Within ankylosing spondylitis blood, a TCR beta motif made up of eight or nine highly homologous variants appeared to be characteristic. Peripheral blood held disease-linked clones only at relatively low frequency, and these were CD8+. Reported data indicate significant enrichment of disease-linked clones within matched ankylosing spondylitis synovial fluid.

The TCR comes from a male donor with ankylosing spondylitis or in good health (not recorded which). Sequenced sample: blood, either unsorted or a sorted T cell fraction (not recorded which). The rearrangement links TRBV3-1 to TRBJ2-7; 9 nucleotides align to TRBD2. In DNA, the CDR3 is TGTGCCAGCAGCCCTACCTCTAGCGGGATTCCCTACGAGCAGTACTTC. Protein: CASSPTSSGIPYEQYF.